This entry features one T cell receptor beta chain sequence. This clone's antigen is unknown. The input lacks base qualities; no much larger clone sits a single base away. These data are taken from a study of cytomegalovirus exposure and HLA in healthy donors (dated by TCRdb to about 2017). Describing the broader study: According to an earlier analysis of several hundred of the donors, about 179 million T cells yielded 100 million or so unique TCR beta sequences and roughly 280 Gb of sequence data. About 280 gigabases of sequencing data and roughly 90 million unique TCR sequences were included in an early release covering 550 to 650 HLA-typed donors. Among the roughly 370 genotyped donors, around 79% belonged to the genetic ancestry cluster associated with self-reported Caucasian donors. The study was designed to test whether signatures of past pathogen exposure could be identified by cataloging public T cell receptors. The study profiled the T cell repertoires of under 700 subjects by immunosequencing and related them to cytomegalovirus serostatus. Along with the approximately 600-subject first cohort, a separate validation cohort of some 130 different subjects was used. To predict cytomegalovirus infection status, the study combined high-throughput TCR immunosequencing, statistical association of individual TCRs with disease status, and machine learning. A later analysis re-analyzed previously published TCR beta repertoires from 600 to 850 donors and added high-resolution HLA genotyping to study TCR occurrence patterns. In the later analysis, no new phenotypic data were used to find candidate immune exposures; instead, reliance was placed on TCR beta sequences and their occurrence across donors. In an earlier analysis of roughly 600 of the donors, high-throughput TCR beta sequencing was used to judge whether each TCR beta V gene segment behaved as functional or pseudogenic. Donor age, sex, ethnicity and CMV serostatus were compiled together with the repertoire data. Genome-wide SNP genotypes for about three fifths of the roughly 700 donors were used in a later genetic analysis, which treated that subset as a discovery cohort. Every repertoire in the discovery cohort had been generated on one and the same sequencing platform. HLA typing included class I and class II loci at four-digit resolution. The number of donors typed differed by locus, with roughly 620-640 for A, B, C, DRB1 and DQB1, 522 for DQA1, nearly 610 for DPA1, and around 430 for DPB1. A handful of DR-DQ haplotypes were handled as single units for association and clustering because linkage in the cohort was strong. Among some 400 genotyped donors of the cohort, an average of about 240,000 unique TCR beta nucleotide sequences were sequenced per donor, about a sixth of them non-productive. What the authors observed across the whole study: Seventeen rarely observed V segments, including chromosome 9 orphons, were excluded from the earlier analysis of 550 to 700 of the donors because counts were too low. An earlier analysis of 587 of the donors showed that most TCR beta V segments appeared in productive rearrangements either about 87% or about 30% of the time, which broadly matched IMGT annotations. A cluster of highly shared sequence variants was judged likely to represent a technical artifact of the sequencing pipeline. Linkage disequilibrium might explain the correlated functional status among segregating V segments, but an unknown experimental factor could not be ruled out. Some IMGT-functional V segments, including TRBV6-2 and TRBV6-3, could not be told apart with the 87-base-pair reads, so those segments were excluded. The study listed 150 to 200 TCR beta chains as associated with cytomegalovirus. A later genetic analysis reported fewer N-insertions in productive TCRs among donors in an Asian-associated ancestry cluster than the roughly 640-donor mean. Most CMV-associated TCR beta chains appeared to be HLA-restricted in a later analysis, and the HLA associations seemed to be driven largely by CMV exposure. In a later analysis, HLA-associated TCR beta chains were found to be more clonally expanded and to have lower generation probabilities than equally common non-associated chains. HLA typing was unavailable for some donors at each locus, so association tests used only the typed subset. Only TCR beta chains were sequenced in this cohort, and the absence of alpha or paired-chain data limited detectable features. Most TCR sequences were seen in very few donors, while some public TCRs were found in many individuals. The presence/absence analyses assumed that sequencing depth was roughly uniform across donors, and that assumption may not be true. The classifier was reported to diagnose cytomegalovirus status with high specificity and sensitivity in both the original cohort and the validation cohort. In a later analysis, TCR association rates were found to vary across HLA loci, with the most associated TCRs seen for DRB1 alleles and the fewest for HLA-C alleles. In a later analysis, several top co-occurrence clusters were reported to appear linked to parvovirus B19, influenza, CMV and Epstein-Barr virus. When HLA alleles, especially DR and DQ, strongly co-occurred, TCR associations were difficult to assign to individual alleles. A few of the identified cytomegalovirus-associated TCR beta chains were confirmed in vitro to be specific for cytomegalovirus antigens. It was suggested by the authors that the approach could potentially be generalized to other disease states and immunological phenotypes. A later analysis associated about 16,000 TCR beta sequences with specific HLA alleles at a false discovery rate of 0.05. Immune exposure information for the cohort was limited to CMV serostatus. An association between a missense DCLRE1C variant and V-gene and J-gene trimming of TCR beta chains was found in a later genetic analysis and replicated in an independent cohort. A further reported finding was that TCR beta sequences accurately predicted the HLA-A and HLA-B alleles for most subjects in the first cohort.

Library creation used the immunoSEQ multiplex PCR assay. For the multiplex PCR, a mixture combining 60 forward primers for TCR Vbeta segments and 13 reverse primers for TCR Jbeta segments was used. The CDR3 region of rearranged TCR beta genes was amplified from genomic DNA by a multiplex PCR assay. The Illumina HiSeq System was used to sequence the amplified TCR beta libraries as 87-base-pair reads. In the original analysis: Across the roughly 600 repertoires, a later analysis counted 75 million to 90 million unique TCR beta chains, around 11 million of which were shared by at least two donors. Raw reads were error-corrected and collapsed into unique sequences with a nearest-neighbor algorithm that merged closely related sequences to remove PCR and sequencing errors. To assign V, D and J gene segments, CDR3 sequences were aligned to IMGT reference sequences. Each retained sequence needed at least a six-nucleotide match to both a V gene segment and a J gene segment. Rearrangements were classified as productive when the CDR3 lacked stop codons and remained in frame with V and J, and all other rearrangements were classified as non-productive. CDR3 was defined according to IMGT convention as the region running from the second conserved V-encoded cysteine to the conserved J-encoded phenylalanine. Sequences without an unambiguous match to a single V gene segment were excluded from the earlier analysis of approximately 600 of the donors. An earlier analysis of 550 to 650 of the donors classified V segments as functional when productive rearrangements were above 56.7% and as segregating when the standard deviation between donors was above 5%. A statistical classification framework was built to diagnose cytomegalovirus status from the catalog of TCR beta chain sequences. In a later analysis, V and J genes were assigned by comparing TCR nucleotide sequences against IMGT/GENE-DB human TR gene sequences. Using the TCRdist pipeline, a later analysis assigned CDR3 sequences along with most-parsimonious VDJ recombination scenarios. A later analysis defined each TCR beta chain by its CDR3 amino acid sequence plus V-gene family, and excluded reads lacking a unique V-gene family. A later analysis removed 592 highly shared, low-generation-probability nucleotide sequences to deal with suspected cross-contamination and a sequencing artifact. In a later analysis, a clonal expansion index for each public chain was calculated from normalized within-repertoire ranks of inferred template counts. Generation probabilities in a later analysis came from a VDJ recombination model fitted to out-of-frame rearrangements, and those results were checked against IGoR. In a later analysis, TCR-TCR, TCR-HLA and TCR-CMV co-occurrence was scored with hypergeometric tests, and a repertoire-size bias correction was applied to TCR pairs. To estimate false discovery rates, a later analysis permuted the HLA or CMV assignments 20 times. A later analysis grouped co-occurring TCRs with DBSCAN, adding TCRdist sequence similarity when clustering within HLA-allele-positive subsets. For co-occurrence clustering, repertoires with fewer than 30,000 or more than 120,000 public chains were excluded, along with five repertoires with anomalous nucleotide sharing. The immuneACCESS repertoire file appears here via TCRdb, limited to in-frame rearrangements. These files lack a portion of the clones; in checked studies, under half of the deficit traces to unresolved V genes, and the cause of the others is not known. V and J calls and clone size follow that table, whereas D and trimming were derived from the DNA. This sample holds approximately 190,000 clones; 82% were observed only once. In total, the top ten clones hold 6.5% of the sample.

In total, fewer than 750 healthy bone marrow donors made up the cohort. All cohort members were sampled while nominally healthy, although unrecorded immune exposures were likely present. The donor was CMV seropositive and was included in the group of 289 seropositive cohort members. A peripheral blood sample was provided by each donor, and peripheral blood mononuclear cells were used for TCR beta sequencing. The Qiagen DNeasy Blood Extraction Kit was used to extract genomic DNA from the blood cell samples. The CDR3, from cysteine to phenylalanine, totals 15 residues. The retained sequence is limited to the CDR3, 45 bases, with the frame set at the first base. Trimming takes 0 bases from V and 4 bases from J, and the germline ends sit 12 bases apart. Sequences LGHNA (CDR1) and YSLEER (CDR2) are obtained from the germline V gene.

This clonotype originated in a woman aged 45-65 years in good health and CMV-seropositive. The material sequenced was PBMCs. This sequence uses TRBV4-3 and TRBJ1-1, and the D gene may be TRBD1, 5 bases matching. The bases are TGCGCCAGCAGCCAAGAAGGGGTGCTGAGCACTGAAGCTTTCTTT. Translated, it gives CASSQEGVLSTEAFF.